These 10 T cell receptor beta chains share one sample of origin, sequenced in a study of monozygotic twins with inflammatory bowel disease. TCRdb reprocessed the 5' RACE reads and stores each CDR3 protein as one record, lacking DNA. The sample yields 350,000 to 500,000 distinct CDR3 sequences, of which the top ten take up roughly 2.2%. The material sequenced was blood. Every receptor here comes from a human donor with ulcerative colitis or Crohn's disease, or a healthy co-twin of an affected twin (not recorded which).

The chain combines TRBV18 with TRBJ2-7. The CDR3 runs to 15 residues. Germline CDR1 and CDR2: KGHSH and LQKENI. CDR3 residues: CASSPRAQVTYEQYF.

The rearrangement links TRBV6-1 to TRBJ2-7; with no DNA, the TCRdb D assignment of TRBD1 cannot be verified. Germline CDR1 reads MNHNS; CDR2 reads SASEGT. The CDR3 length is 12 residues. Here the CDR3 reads CASSGDGYEQYF.

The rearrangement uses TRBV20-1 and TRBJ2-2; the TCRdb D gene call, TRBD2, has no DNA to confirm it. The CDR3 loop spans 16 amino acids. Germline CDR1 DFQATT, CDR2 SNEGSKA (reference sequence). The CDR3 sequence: CSAMLPSGRRTGELFF.

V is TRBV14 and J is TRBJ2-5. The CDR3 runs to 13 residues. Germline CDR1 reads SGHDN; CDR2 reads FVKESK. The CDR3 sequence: CASSARYVETQYF.

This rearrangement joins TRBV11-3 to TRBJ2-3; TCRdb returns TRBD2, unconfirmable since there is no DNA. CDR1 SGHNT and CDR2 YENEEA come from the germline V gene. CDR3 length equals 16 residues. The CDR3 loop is CASSPGLAEYTDTQYF.

The CDR3 is CASSPDRTSTDTQYF. This rearrangement joins TRBV7-2 to TRBJ2-3; TCRdb reports TRBD1, a call that lacks DNA to check it against. Looked up from germline, CDR1 is SGHTA and CDR2 is FQGNSA. The CDR3 is 15 residues long.

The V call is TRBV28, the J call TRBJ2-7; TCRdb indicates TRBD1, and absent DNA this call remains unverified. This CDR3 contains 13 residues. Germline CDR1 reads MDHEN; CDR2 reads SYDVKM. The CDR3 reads CACVRTGIDEQYF.

CDR3 sequence reads: CASPLRAGENTGELFF. The rearrangement links TRBV11-2 to TRBJ2-2; the D call from TCRdb, TRBD1, cannot be confirmed without DNA. The CDR3 loop spans 16 amino acids. CDR1 SGHAT and CDR2 FQNNGV come from the germline V gene.

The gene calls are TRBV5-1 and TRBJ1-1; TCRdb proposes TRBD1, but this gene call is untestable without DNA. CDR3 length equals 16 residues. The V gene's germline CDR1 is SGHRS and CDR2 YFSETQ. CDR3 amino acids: CTSSSQGGATNTEAFF.

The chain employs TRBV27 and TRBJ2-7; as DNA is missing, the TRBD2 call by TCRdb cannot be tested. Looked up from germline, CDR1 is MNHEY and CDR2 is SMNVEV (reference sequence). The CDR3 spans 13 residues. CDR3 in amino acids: CASRGGSRYEQYF.